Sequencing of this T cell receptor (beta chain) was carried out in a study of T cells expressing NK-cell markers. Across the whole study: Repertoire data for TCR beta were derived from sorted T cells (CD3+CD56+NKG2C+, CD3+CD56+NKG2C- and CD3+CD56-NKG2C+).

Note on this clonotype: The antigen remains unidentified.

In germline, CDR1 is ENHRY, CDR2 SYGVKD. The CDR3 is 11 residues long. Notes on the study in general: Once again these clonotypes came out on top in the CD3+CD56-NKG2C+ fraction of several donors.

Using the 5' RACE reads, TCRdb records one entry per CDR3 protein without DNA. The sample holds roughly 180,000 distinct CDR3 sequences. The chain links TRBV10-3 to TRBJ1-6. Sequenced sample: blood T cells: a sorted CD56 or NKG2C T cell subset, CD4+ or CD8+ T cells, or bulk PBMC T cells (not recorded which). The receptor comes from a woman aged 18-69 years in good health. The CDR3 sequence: CAISDGSPLHF.